Reported below is one T cell receptor beta chain. The entry originates in a study of control samples from healthy donors and cancer patients. The CDR3 runs to 15 residues. CDR1 SNHLY and CDR2 FYNNEI come from the germline V gene. V was clipped by 8 bases and J by 5 bases; unmatched bases: 14. Assay used: immunoSEQ multiplex PCR; TCRdb lists only in-frame clones, some missing. The sample contains 140,000 to 150,000 clones, over 85% of which appear only once. The gene calls are TRBV2 and TRBJ2-5; TRBD1 aligns across 7 bases. Input material: blood. The receptor was derived from a man younger than 35 in good health. CDR3 sequence: CASRMETGLGETQYF. The CDR3 bases are TGTGCCAGCCGTATGGAGACAGGGTTGGGGGAGACCCAGTACTTC.